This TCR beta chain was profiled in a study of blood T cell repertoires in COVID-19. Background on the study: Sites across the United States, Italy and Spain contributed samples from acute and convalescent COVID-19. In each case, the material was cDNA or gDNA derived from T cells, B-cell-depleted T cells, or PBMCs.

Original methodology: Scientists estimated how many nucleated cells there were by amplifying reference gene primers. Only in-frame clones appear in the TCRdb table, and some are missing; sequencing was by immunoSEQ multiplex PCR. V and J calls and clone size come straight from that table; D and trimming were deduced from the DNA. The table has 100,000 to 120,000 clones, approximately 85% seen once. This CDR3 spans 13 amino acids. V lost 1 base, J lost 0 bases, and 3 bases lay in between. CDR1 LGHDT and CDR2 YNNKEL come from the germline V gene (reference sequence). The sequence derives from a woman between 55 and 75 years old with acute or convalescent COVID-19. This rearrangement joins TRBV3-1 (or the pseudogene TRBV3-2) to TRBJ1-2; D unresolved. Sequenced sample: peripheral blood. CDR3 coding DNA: TGTGCCAGCAGCCAAGGTACTAACTATGGCTACACCTTC. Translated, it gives CASSQGTNYGYTF.